These 13 T cell receptor beta chains came from one sample sequenced in a study of T cell repertoires in aging, cancer and after chemotherapy (dated by TCRdb to the late 2010s). Data came from an Illumina MiSeq. Using a mixed TRB-A/B primer pool, multiplex touch-down PCR amplified rearranged TRB sequences covering the V, D and J segments. TCRdb trimmed the raw reads at Q25, called clones with MiXCR and kept productive beta chains. Records with the same CDR3 protein are collapsed into one entry carrying the most frequent genes and DNA. In this sample the table shows around 2,400 distinct CDR3 sequences, about 47% of which occur a single time. The ten largest clones capture 7.5% of the sample. Instead of sorted cells or RNA, genomic DNA extracted from peripheral blood served as the source for amplifying TCR beta rearrangements. Sequencing was done on a sample of blood. These receptor sequences come from a human donor with a blood cancer.

This clonotype occurred a few times. The rearrangement uses TRBV20-1 and TRBJ2-7; 11 nucleotides line up with TRBD1. V trimming: 0 bases; J trimming: 7 bases; junction bases outside the gene matches: 5. CDR1 and CDR2 from the germline V gene are DFQATT and SNEGSKA (reference sequence). This CDR3 contains 14 residues. DNA of the CDR3: TGCAGTGCTAGAGATCGGGGGACAGGGGGAGAGCAGTACTTC. It encodes CSARDRGTGGEQYF.

This chain joins TRBV27 and TRBJ1-6; 8 bases align to TRBD1. V gave up 5 bases and J gave up 8 bases; unmatched junction bases: 11. The CDR3 runs 16 residues. Germline assignment: CDR1 MNHEY and CDR2 SMNVEV (reference sequence). The CDR3 spells CASSIYAGTGYSPLHF. The CDR3 bases are TGTGCCAGCAGTATCTACGCCGGGACAGGTTATTCACCCCTCCACTTT.

The rearrangement joins TRBV6-1 to TRBJ2-1, with 11 bases identical to TRBD2. The CDR3 has 15 residues. The V segment lost 4 bases and the J segment 8 bases; nucleotides outside the gene matches: 7. Germline lookup yields CDR1 MNHNS and CDR2 SASEGT. The CDR3 bases are TGTGCCAGCAGTGGAGGCCTAGCGGGAGGTCATGAGCAGTTCTTC. Amino acid sequence: CASSGGLAGGHEQFF.

The rearrangement links TRBV5-6 to TRBJ2-7; no firm D call. V dropped 2 bases and J dropped 4 bases, with 10 bases sitting between them. This CDR3 comprises 13 residues. Germline CDR1 reads SGHDT; CDR2 reads YYEEEE. The CDR3 DNA sequence: TGTGCCAGCAGCTTAGTGGGGTTTTACGAGCAGTACTTC. This codes for CASSLVGFYEQYF.

The rearrangement uses TRBV19 and TRBJ2-1; 7 bases are shared with TRBD1. The CDR3 is made up of 15 amino acids. The germline CDR1 and CDR2 sequences are LNHDA and SQIVND (reference sequence). V lost 6 bases and J lost 4; bases outside the gene matches: 9. The CDR3 coding sequence is TGTGCCAGTAGCCCCCGGGACAGCCTTTACAATGAGCAGTTCTTC. Residues: CASSPRDSLYNEQFF.

The rearrangement joins TRBV5-4 to TRBJ2-5; no definite D call. Trimming removed 1 base at V and 5 bases at J, with 9 bases between. The germline V gene has CDR1 SGHNT and CDR2 YYREEE (reference sequence). This CDR3 is 13 amino acids long. The CDR3 DNA reads TGTGCCAGCAGCTTGTCGCATCTGGAGACCCAGTACTTC. It is translated as CASSLSHLETQYF.

The chain links TRBV5-6 to TRBJ1-2; D is possibly TRBD1 (6 bases). Looked up from germline, CDR1 is SGHDT and CDR2 is YYEEEE. The CDR3 has 13 amino acids. Trimming took off 0 bases at V and 6 bases at J, with 9 bases between the two ends. Written as DNA, the CDR3 is TGTGCCAGCAGCTTGGTTAGGGGGGATGGCTACACCTTC. This sequence encodes CASSLVRGDGYTF.

On this clonotype itself: The conserved phenylalanine or tryptophan is not found at the CDR3 terminus, so this likely reflects a read error. The rearrangement links TRBV7-9 to TRBJ2-7, with 10 bases matching TRBD1. The CDR3 spans 16 residues. V lost 4 bases to trimming and J lost 2 bases; unmatched junction nucleotides: 8. The germline V gene has CDR1 SEHNR and CDR2 FQNEAQ (reference sequence). As DNA, the CDR3 is TGTGCCAGCAGCTCGGACGGGACAGGGGACCCCTACGAGCAGTACTTA. It yields the protein CASSSDGTGDPYEQYL.

The V and J genes are TRBV6-6 and TRBJ1-5; no clear D. The CDR3 consists of 15 residues. V was cut by 4 bases and J by 5 bases, with 15 bases left in between. Germline V gene data show CDR1 as MNHNY and CDR2 as SVGAGI (reference sequence). CDR3 nucleotide sequence: TGTGCCAGCAGTTTAGGAGTCACGGTCCATCAGCCCCAGCATTTT. This gives the protein CASSLGVTVHQPQHF.

J is TRBJ2-5 and V is TRBV5-4; 8 positions agree with TRBD1. The junction had 10 bases not matched to a gene; V was cut back by 0 bases and J by 6 bases. The CDR3 is 16 residues long. Germline loops: CDR1 SGHNT, CDR2 YYREEE (reference sequence). The chain's CDR3 is CASSLALQGVPKTQYF. The CDR3 nucleotides are TGTGCCAGCAGCTTGGCCTTACAGGGGGTGCCGAAGACCCAGTACTTC.

The chain couples TRBV6-1 to TRBJ1-2; tentative D call: TRBD1 (5 bases). The germline V and J ends were trimmed by 10 bases and 4 bases, with 19 bases remaining between them. CDR1 is MNHNS, CDR2 SASEGT, per germline. The CDR3 is made up of 14 amino acids. The CDR3: CAISVGGGGYGYTF. The CDR3 region has the DNA TGTGCCATCAGCGTCGGGGGTGGGGGCTATGGCTACACCTTC.

This clonotype is large in the sample. The V call is TRBV6-5, the J call TRBJ2-1; possibly TRBD2 for D (5 bases). The germline V and J ends were trimmed by 7 bases and 5 bases, with 15 bases remaining between them. Per germline, CDR1 MNHEY and CDR2 SVGAGI. This CDR3 has 14 residues. This chain's CDR3 is CASTSSGYDNEQFF. In DNA, the CDR3 is TGTGCCAGCACTAGCTCGGGGTACGACAATGAGCAGTTCTTC.

Only a few counts were recorded for this clonotype. This chain connects TRBV19 to TRBJ2-7; maybe TRBD1 (5 bases). V was pared by 3 bases and J by 2 bases, with 11 bases between. Per germline, CDR1 LNHDA and CDR2 SQIVND (reference sequence). The CDR3 consists of 14 residues. The CDR3 DNA reads TGTGCCAGTAGTATTACAGGCACCACCTACGAGCAGTACTTC. This codes for CASSITGTTYEQYF. The variable domain in full, with the rest retrieved from reference TRBV19 and TRBJ2-7, is DGGITQSPKYLFRKEGQNVTLSCEQNLNHDAMYWYRQDPGQGLRLIYYSQIVNDFQKGDIAEGYSVSREKKESFPLTVTSAQKNPTAFYLCASSITGTTYEQYFGPGTRLTVT.